This entry features one TCR beta chain sequence. This entry belongs to a study of blood T cell repertoires in COVID-19. About the research overall: T cells, B-cell-depleted T cells, or PBMCs supplied cDNA or gDNA.

Authors' data handling: Using reference gene primer amplification, nucleated cell counts were estimated. Only in-frame clones appear in the TCRdb table, and some are missing; sequencing was by immunoSEQ multiplex PCR. The V and J calls and clone size are taken from that table; D and trimming were inferred from the DNA. Of 90,000 to 140,000 clones listed, roughly four fifths are singletons. Germline V gives CDR1 SQVTM, CDR2 ANQGSEA. The CDR3 is made up of 12 amino acids. V was pared by 6 bases and J by 4 bases, with 12 bases between. This chain links TRBV29-1 with TRBJ1-2, with unresolved D. The specimen was peripheral blood. The clonotype was recovered from a woman of 80 years or more with acute or convalescent COVID-19. The CDR3 is CSVSSGSYGYTF. In nucleotides, the CDR3 is TGCAGCGTCTCCTCGGGGTCCTATGGCTACACCTTC.